The entry below gives a single T cell receptor (beta chain) sequence along with its context. Its specificity is not known. The data belong to a study of blood T cells in healthy people across ages. Primed by a sample-barcoded 5' primer and a J-beta primer mix, a second PCR proceeded for about 7 to 12 cycles. From the 5' RACE reads, TCRdb called clonotypes with MiXCR, one entry per CDR3 protein. The table has 650,000 to 1,000,000 distinct CDR3 sequences, about half seen once. The study, taken as a whole, reports: Bulk PBMC profiling left naive and antigen-experienced comparisons inconclusive. Aged donors had fewer naive CD4+ cells and lower diversity than long-lived donors.

This TCR came from a man at least 80 years old in good health. Sequencing was performed on blood.

CDR3: CASSLGSGGTDTQYF. CDR3 bases: TGTGCCAGCAGCTTGGGGTCAGGTGGTACAGATACGCAGTATTTT. The J gene is TRBJ2-3, the V gene TRBV5-6; D gene ambiguous. The CDR3 runs to 15 residues. The V gene lost 0 bases and the J gene lost 3 bases, with 11 bases spanning the gap. Per germline, CDR1 SGHDT and CDR2 YYEEEE.